This TCR beta chain originates from a study of glioma-infiltrating T cells. Turning to the study itself: Glioblastomas were WHO grade IV, sampled at first diagnosis; low-grade were grade II. Dexamethasone exposure before glioma surgery was limited to six or fewer days. Broader study findings: Signature shared blood CDR3 motifs were enriched in low-divergence and depleted in high-divergence patients.

This clonotype was seen more than once but under ten times. What it recognizes is unknown. Amplification of TCR alpha and beta CDR3 regions from RNA used iRepertoire nested multiplex PCR. Input was roughly 85-450 ng of tissue mRNA or PBMC total RNA. Via MiXCR, TCRdb re-called the multiplex PCR reads, giving one row per CDR3 protein. The data contain approximately 400,000 distinct CDR3 sequences, less than 50% of them singletons. The receptor comes from a human donor with low-grade glioma or glioblastoma, undergoing nonglioma brain surgery, or in good health (not recorded which). The specimen was glioma tissue, nonneoplastic brain tissue, or PBMCs (not recorded which).

The CDR3 nucleotides are TGTGCCAGCAGCTCTGAGACAAGCTATGGCTACACCTTC. It is translated as CASSSETSYGYTF. This chain uses TRBV3-1 with TRBJ1-2; D not resolved. CDR1 is LGHDT and CDR2 is YNNKEL in the germline V gene (reference sequence). This CDR3 is 13 amino acids long. V gave up 5 bases and J gave up 4 bases, with 11 bases separating them.